These 19 T cell receptor beta chains were sequenced from one sample in a study of blood T cell repertoires in COVID-19. Sequencing was performed with immunoSEQ multiplex PCR; in TCRdb, only in-frame clones are kept and a portion is missing. The table includes 95,000 to 150,000 clones, about 80% detected once. Input material: peripheral blood. The receptors were sampled from a human donor in a cohort sampled during active COVID-19.

The chain couples TRBV28 to TRBJ2-2, with TRBD1 identical over 7 bases. V shed 6 bases, J shed 7 bases, and the junction held 8 bases outside the gene matches. The CDR3 runs 14 residues. CDR1 and CDR2 (germline): MDHEN, SYDVKM. The DNA of the CDR3 is TGTGCCAGCAGCAAAGGGACAGCCGGCGGGGAGCTGTTTTTT. Its translation: CASSKGTAGGELFF.

The genes are TRBV2 and TRBJ2-1; D not certain. Germline V gives CDR1 SNHLY, CDR2 FYNNEI. CDR3 size: 12 residues. V lost 6 bases and J lost 5, with 8 bases in between. Here the CDR3 reads CASRRSNNEQFF. Written as DNA, the CDR3 is TGTGCCAGCAGGAGGAGCAACAATGAGCAGTTCTTC.

This clone was counted a few times. The chain couples TRBV10-1 to TRBJ2-7; TRBD1 aligns across 7 bases. This CDR3 has 14 amino acids. Germline CDR1 reads WNHNN; CDR2 reads SYGVQD (reference sequence). After removal of 7 bases from V and 3 bases from J, the junction contained 9 bases not matched to a gene. The CDR3 here is CASKTGTELYEQYF. CDR3 nucleotide sequence: TGCGCCAGCAAAACCGGGACAGAACTCTACGAGCAGTACTTC.

V usage is TRBV4-2 and J usage is TRBJ1-4, with 9 bases lining up with TRBD1. The germline gives CDR1 LGHNA, CDR2 YNFKEQ. Germline trimming cut 0 bases from V and 7 bases from J; bases unmatched to any gene: 6. The CDR3 consists of 16 residues. The CDR3 loop reads CASSQEKLDRGEKLFF. In nucleotides, the CDR3 is TGTGCCAGCAGCCAAGAAAAACTGGACAGGGGTGAAAAACTGTTTTTT.

V is TRBV19 and J is TRBJ2-1; TRBD2 agrees at 7 bases. The germline V gene has CDR1 LNHDA and CDR2 SQIVND (reference sequence). V gave up 6 bases and J gave up 5 bases; unmatched junction bases: 7. This CDR3 is 14 amino acids long. CDR3 coding DNA: TGTGCCAGTAGCGAGCGGGGCCCCCACAATGAGCAGTTCTTC. This sequence encodes CASSERGPHNEQFF.

The rearrangement links TRBV4-3 to TRBJ1-1; 7 bases match TRBD1. This CDR3 contains 15 residues. V lost 3 bases and J lost 1; bases outside the gene matches: 5. Germline V gene lookup returns CDR1 LGHNA and CDR2 YSLEER. CDR3 loop: CASSHVDRANTEAFF. CDR3 in DNA: TGCGCCAGCAGCCACGTCGACAGGGCGAACACTGAAGCTTTCTTT.

The genes are TRBV7-2 and TRBJ2-7; 8 bases line up with TRBD2. V lost 3 bases to trimming and J lost 2 bases; unmatched junction nucleotides: 3. The CDR3 runs to 14 residues. Germline CDR1 SGHTA, CDR2 FQGNSA. DNA for the CDR3: TGTGCCAGCAGCTTGGGACTAGAGCCCTACGAGCAGTACTTC. Protein product: CASSLGLEPYEQYF.

V and J are TRBV5-1 and TRBJ2-7, with D maybe TRBD2 (6 bases). The germline CDR1 and CDR2 sequences are SGHRS and YFSETQ. The V gene lost 7 bases and the J gene lost 3 bases, with 20 bases spanning the gap. The CDR3 contains 15 residues. CDR3 coding DNA: TGCGCCAGCGCACCTTCGACTAGTGGGGACTACGAGCAGTACTTC. This gives the protein CASAPSTSGDYEQYF.

This sequence joins TRBV5-1 and TRBJ2-3, with D possibly TRBD1 on 6 matching bases. Germline loops: CDR1 SGHRS, CDR2 YFSETQ. The V gene lost 4 bases and the J gene lost 0 bases, with 18 bases spanning the gap. CDR3 size: 17 residues. The CDR3 loop reads CASSAAGTIISTDTQYF. The CDR3 DNA is TGCGCCAGCAGCGCCGCCGGGACAATAATTAGCACAGATACGCAGTATTTT.

This clone occurred a few times. J is TRBJ2-3 and V is TRBV6-2 or TRBV6-3; 8 bases are a match to TRBD1. Germline lookup yields CDR1 MNHEY and CDR2 SVGEGT. J lost 4 bases, V lost 4 bases, and 7 bases had no gene match. This CDR3 has 15 amino acids. CDR3 region: CASSLPGQDSDTQYF. The CDR3 DNA reads TGTGCCAGCAGTTTGCCGGGACAGGACTCAGATACGCAGTATTTT.

This clone was found once. The CDR3 loop is CASSLGPGGPGELFF. In nucleotides, the CDR3 is TGCGCCAGCAGCTTGGGTCCGGGGGGCCCCGGGGAGCTGTTTTTT. The rearrangement uses TRBV5-1 and TRBJ2-2; tentatively, D is TRBD2 (7 bases). This CDR3 region has 15 residues. Trimming stripped 0 bases from V and 6 bases from J, with 12 bases between. The germline CDR1 and CDR2 sequences are SGHRS and YFSETQ.

The chain recombines TRBV6-2 or TRBV6-3 with TRBJ2-5; no reliable D call. Germline V gives CDR1 MNHEY, CDR2 SVGEGT. Trimming removed 4 bases at V and 5 bases at J, with 11 bases between. CDR3 size: 13 residues. As DNA, the CDR3 is TGTGCCAGCAGTTCACTGACATATGAGACCCAGTACTTC. Translating gives CASSSLTYETQYF.

The chain has TRBV27 and TRBJ1-2; D is possibly TRBD1 (5 bases). The germline V gene has CDR1 MNHEY and CDR2 SMNVEV (reference sequence). V was trimmed by 6 bases and J by 4 bases, leaving 9 bases between them. The CDR3 loop spans 12 amino acids. CDR3 protein: CASRDSFYGYTF. CDR3 nucleotides: TGTGCCAGCAGAGACAGCTTCTATGGCTACACCTTC.

The CDR3 DNA is TGTGCCAGCAGCTTGGGGGGGACAGGGGATGGCTACACCTTC. Amino acids: CASSLGGTGDGYTF. The V and J genes are TRBV5-4 and TRBJ1-2; 10 bases line up with TRBD1. Per the germline V gene, CDR1 is SGHNT and CDR2 is YYREEE (reference sequence). The CDR3 loop spans 14 amino acids. The ends lost 0 bases at V and 6 bases at J; junction bases unmatched: 2.

The chain has TRBV5-4 and TRBJ2-5, with D possibly TRBD1 on 6 matching bases. Germline V gives CDR1 SGHNT, CDR2 YYREEE (reference sequence). Trimming shortened V by 4 bases and J by 2 bases, and 9 bases separated the two germline ends. This CDR3 is 13 amino acids long. CDR3: CASSIQGQETQYF. CDR3 in DNA: TGTGCCAGCAGCATTCAGGGGCAAGAGACCCAGTACTTC.

This clone was counted a few times. V and J are TRBV28 and TRBJ1-1; D perhaps matches TRBD1 (6 bases). The CDR3 is 14 residues long. Germline V CDR1 and CDR2: MDHEN, SYDVKM. V was cut by 6 bases and J by 1 base, with 12 bases left in between. The CDR3 region is CASSQTTGNTEAFF. The CDR3 region has the DNA TGTGCCAGCAGCCAGACGACAGGGAACACTGAAGCTTTCTTT. Based on the CDR3 plus reference TRBV28 and TRBJ1-1, the full variable domain is DVKVTQSSRYLVKRTGEKVFLECVQDMDHENMFWYRQDPGLGLRLIYFSYDVKMKEKGDIPEGYSVSREKKERFSLILESASTNQTSMYLCASSQTTGNTEAFFGQGTRLTVV.

This chain connects TRBV19 to TRBJ2-7, with D possibly being TRBD2 (6 bases). Germline V gene data show CDR1 as LNHDA and CDR2 as SQIVND (reference sequence). V dropped 4 bases and J dropped 6 bases, with 16 bases sitting between them. The CDR3 covers 14 residues. Written as DNA, the CDR3 is TGTGCCAGTAGTACGGGACTTTACCTGGGCGAGCAGTACTTC. Translated, it gives CASSTGLYLGEQYF.

This clone occurred a few times. An end of the junction does not agree with germline; a read error may underlie this. The gene calls are TRBV4-3 and TRBJ2-3; perhaps TRBD2 as D (6 bases). Looked up from germline, CDR1 is LGHNA and CDR2 is YSLEER. The length of the CDR3 is 14 residues. In nucleotides, the CDR3 is TGCGCCAGCAGCCAAGAATACGCATCGGGACTCATCCGTTTT. Its protein is CASSQEYASGLIRF.

The chain uses TRBV4-2 and TRBJ2-2; the match to TRBD2 covers 13 bases. This CDR3 comprises 17 residues. The V gene's germline CDR1 is LGHNA and CDR2 YNFKEQ. V gave up 4 bases and J gave up 1 base; unmatched junction bases: 3. In nucleotides, the CDR3 is TGTGCCAGCAGCCCAGGGACTAGCGGGGTGAACACCGGGGAGCTGTTTTTT. Translated: CASSPGTSGVNTGELFF.